This T cell receptor beta chain was retrieved from a study of identical twins. Each donor was a healthy Caucasian. Germline lookup yields CDR1 MNHNS and CDR2 SASEGT. V lost 5 bases and J lost 1; bases outside the gene matches: 7. This CDR3 spans 15 amino acids. The study's findings and limits: Out-of-frame TCR alpha sharing in monozygotic twins exceeded recombination model predictions. Its conclusions, products of cross-sectional statistical analysis, did not come from following the same donors.

Comments on this clonotype: Its antigen is not identified.

TCRdb fed the 5' RACE reads into MiXCR, producing one record per CDR3 protein. Among 450,000 or so distinct CDR3 sequences, around a sixth were seen once, and the ten largest hold around 10%. This sequence originates from a man in his fifties or sixties in good health. V is TRBV6-1 and J is TRBJ2-5, with TRBD2 matching 7 bases. The sequenced sample consisted of naive T cells sorted from blood. CDR3 nucleotides: TGTGCCAGCAGTACCTTAGCGGGCATCCAAGAGACCCAGTACTTC. Translated, it gives CASSTLAGIQETQYF.